This TCR beta chain was captured by sequencing in a study of blood T cell repertoires in COVID-19 (TCRdb year 2020). At the level of the whole study: Samples covering the acute and convalescent phases of COVID-19 were provided by collaborators in the United States, Italy and Spain. Samples were obtained from the ongoing ImmuneRACE study (first 160 participants) and from about 1,300 subjects provided by 6 global collaborators. A de-identified subject ID, COVID-19 status, age in years and sex were almost always included in the sample metadata. Subjects who had been exposed to COVID-19, were actively infected with it, or had recovered from it provided the deeply sampled blood TCRbeta repertoires that made up the dataset. The material from the prospective study consisted of cDNA or gDNA derived from T cells, B-cell-depleted T cells, or PBMCs. Where available, HLA class I and class II types were obtained from metadata supplied by the sample provider rather than from assay-based typing. A freely available public database, intended as a resource for researchers studying the immune response to SARS-CoV-2, is where the repertoires were released.

Collaborating institutions collected whole blood in K2EDTA tubes following their own protocols. For TCRbeta analysis, collaborator samples were shipped as frozen whole blood, as isolated PBMCs, or as DNA extracted from either sample type. The investigation overall reported the following: The amount of clinical and demographic metadata varied by source and participant and was provided uncurated.

Spanning cysteine to phenylalanine, the CDR3 consists of 12 amino acids. Here the CDR3 DNA is all that survives: 36 bases in frame from base 1. Trimming costs V 7 bases and J 4 bases, and their ends lie 11 bases apart. From the germline V gene, CDR1 is SQVTM and CDR2 is ANQGSEA. TCRbeta CDR3 regions were amplified from genomic DNA using the immunoSEQ Assay, a bias-controlled multiplex PCR. In the paper's pipeline: The number of nucleated cells in each sample was estimated by amplification of reference gene primers within the assay. Sequence reads were collapsed and filtered to measure the absolute abundance of every unique TCRbeta CDR3 rearrangement. For each sample, productive Simpson clonality was calculated as the square root of Simpson's diversity index over productive rearrangements. What TCRdb holds here is the immuneACCESS table cut down to in-frame rearrangements. Part of the clones is not present; checked against another copy, under half of the missing clones reflect an unresolved V gene, and the others are unexplained. V and J calls and clone size are those listed in that table; D and trimming were worked out from the DNA. The sample table contains fewer than 200,000 clones; only one count was recorded for around 80% of them. Roughly 9.1% of the sample belongs to the ten largest clones.

This clone has only a few counts. Its antigen has not been determined. No base quality information exists; no much larger clone differs at one position. Material for sequencing was peripheral blood. The receptor comes from a woman aged 80 or over with active or convalescent COVID-19. The receptor chain draws on TRBV29-1 and TRBJ2-1; the D gene is possibly TRBD1 or TRBD2, with 6 bases matching each. The DNA reads as follows: TGCAGCGGGGGGGACACTTACAATGAGCAGTTCTTC. Its protein product is CSGGDTYNEQFF.